One T cell receptor beta chain is described in this entry. The source of the sample is a study of T cell responses to AZD1222 COVID-19 vaccine. Germline CDR1 MDHEN, CDR2 SYDVKM. This CDR3 has 16 residues. Unmatched junction bases numbered 8, after V lost 3 bases and J lost 3 bases. Clones were read by immunoSEQ multiplex PCR, and TCRdb kept only the in-frame ones, dropping some. The profile covers about 130,000 clones, with 80% to 90% appearing a single time and around a tenth taken by the ten largest. The source of this sequence is an adult who received the AZD1222 COVID-19 vaccine. V is TRBV28 and J is TRBJ2-7; TRBD2 matches at 10 bases. The material was peripheral blood, obtained 28 days after the second AZD1222 dose. This CDR3 is CASSFPLAGVGYEQYF. The CDR3 DNA follows: TGTGCCAGCAGTTTTCCCCTAGCGGGAGTTGGCTACGAGCAGTACTTC. Drawing the rest from reference TRBV28 and TRBJ2-7, the complete variable domain is DVKVTQSSRYLVKRTGEKVFLECVQDMDHENMFWYRQDPGLGLRLIYFSYDVKMKEKGDIPEGYSVSREKKERFSLILESASTNQTSMYLCASSFPLAGVGYEQYFGPGTRLTVT.